Listed here are 32 T cell receptor beta chains from one sample, sequenced in a study of cytomegalovirus exposure and HLA in healthy donors. Sequenced by immunoSEQ multiplex PCR; TCRdb stores in-frame clones only, minus some. The sample holds roughly 76,000 clones, about 93% seen once. Material for sequencing was PBMCs. Receptor source: a man between 18 and 35 years old in good health and CMV-seropositive.

This clone was detected only a few times. V is TRBV6-4 and J is TRBJ2-3, with 7 bases lining up with TRBD2. Germline V gene lookup returns CDR1 MRHNA and CDR2 SNTAGT. The CDR3 has 14 amino acids. V was pared by 5 bases and J by 5 bases, with 7 bases of the junction left unmatched. The CDR3 DNA sequence: TGTGCCAGCAGTCGGGCGGGAGAGGGAGATACGCAGTATTTT. This encodes CASSRAGEGDTQYF.

The chain uses TRBV30 and TRBJ2-3; 10 bases align to TRBD2. Trimming removed 8 bases from V and 0 bases from J; junction bases left unmatched: 2. This CDR3 spans 13 amino acids. Per germline, CDR1 GTSNPN and CDR2 SVGIG (reference sequence). The CDR3 is CARTSGSTDTQYF. CDR3 nucleotide sequence: TGTGCCCGGACTAGCGGTAGCACAGATACGCAGTATTTT. The whole variable domain, filled in from reference TRBV30 and TRBJ2-3, reads SQTIHQWPATLVQPVGSPLSLECTVEGTSNPNLYWYRQAAGRGLQLLFYSVGIGQISSEVPQNLSASRPQDRQFILSSKKLLLSDSGFYLCARTSGSTDTQYFGPGTRLTVL.

V gene TRBV18 combines with J gene TRBJ1-1; tentative D call: TRBD1 (5 bases). Trimming took 0 bases from V and 5 from J, leaving 13 bases between them. The germline gives CDR1 KGHSH, CDR2 LQKENI. There are 15 residues in the CDR3. The DNA of the CDR3 is TGTGCCAGCTCACCACCATTCTTCGCAGGGACTGAAGCTTTCTTT. It yields the protein CASSPPFFAGTEAFF.

This chain uses TRBV6-6 with TRBJ2-1, with 7 bases fitting TRBD2. CDR3 length: 12 amino acids. The trim removed 10 bases at V and 6 bases at J, leaving 6 bases unmatched. Looked up from germline, CDR1 is MNHNY and CDR2 is SVGAGI (reference sequence). CDR3: CATGGGFNEQFF. CDR3 bases: TGTGCCACTGGGGGGGGGTTCAATGAGCAGTTCTTC.

In its sample, this clone was seen once. The genes are TRBV2 and TRBJ2-1; TRBD2 matches 8 bases. The CDR3 loop spans 15 amino acids. V lost 4 bases and J lost 6; bases outside the gene matches: 8. The germline gives CDR1 SNHLY, CDR2 FYNNEI. CDR3 sequence reads: CASSVSGSGGNEQFF. The CDR3 coding sequence is TGTGCCAGCAGTGTGAGCGGGAGTGGAGGCAATGAGCAGTTCTTC.

The chain links TRBV14 to TRBJ2-5, with TRBD2 matching over 7 bases. CDR3 length equals 17 residues. Germline V gene sequence: CDR1 SGHDN, CDR2 FVKESK. V shed 1 base and J 2 bases; nucleotides not matched to a gene: 10. For the CDR3, the DNA is TGTGCCAGCAGCCAAGGTGTGCTGGCCGGGGGGCAAGAGACCCAGTACTTC. Translated, it gives CASSQGVLAGGQETQYF. The full variable domain, rest sourced from reference TRBV14 and TRBJ2-5, is EAGVTQFPSHSVIEKGQTVTLRCDPISGHDNLYWYRRVMGKEIKFLLHFVKESKQDESGMPNNRFLAERTGGTYSTLKVQPAELEDSGVYFCASSQGVLAGGQETQYFGPGTRLLVL.

This sequence joins TRBV6-1 and TRBJ2-3, with TRBD2 matching 10 bases. J gave up 0 bases and V 2 bases, and 8 bases lay outside the gene matches. This CDR3 spans 18 amino acids. CDR1 and CDR2 (germline): MNHNS, SASEGT. The chain's CDR3 is CASSEIGTSGVSTDTQYF. The CDR3 coding sequence is TGTGCCAGCAGTGAAATTGGCACTAGCGGGGTTAGCACAGATACGCAGTATTTT.

V and J are TRBV27 and TRBJ2-7, with 8 positions matching TRBD1. Germline V gene lookup returns CDR1 MNHEY and CDR2 SMNVEV (reference sequence). The CDR3 extends over 15 amino acids. V shed 2 bases and J 4 bases; nucleotides not matched to a gene: 7. The CDR3 region has the DNA TGTGCCAGCAGTTTAGTCGGCAGGACAGGGTACGAGCAGTACTTC. It translates to CASSLVGRTGYEQYF.

The chain has TRBV5-1 and TRBJ1-3, with D unresolved. The CDR3 spans 12 residues. Per germline, CDR1 SGHRS and CDR2 YFSETQ. V lost 1 base, J lost 4 bases, and 3 bases lay in between. The CDR3 DNA reads as TGCGCCAGCAGCTTGCCGGGAAACACCATATATTTT. It codes for CASSLPGNTIYF.

V gene TRBV9 combines with J gene TRBJ2-7; no clear D. This CDR3 has 14 amino acids. Germline V gene data show CDR1 as SGDLS and CDR2 as YYNGEE. The V and J ends lost 0 bases and 0 bases respectively, with 7 bases between them. Here the CDR3 reads CASSVDQNSYEQYF. DNA for the CDR3: TGTGCCAGCAGCGTAGATCAGAACTCCTACGAGCAGTACTTC.

The chain links TRBV7-9 to TRBJ1-4, with a tentative D call TRBD1 (5 bases). The CDR3 consists of 13 residues. Germline V CDR1 and CDR2: SEHNR, FQNEAQ (reference sequence). Trimming removed 2 bases from V and 7 bases from J, with 8 bases in between. The CDR3 loop reads CASSLLGGEKLFF. CDR3 DNA: TGTGCCAGCAGCTTATTGGGGGGTGAAAAACTGTTTTTT.

The chain employs TRBV11-2 and TRBJ2-1; 9 bases map to TRBD2. Losses at the gene ends were 1 base for V and 10 bases for J; bases not matched to a gene: 5. The CDR3 has 14 residues. Germline-derived CDR1 and CDR2 are SGHAT and FQNNGV. CDR3 sequence reads: CASSLGGLASEQFF. In DNA form, the CDR3 reads TGTGCCAGCAGCTTAGGGGGACTAGCATCCGAGCAGTTCTTC.

The chain employs TRBV7-9 and TRBJ2-1, with D unresolved. The CDR3 length is 14 residues. In germline, CDR1 is SEHNR, CDR2 FQNEAQ (reference sequence). V was cut by 5 bases and J by 0 bases, with 8 bases left in between. CDR3 DNA sequence: TGTGCCAGCAGCCTTACGAGCTCCTACAATGAGCAGTTCTTC. This gives the protein CASSLTSSYNEQFF.

The CDR3 sequence is CASRAKAGGWEQYF. As DNA, the CDR3 is TGTGCCAGCAGGGCTAAAGCGGGAGGGTGGGAGCAGTACTTC. This chain joins TRBV27 and TRBJ2-7, with 10 positions matching TRBD2. The ends lost 6 bases at V and 7 bases at J; junction bases unmatched: 9. The CDR3 loop spans 14 amino acids. The germline V gene has CDR1 MNHEY and CDR2 SMNVEV (reference sequence).

The genes are TRBV23-1 and TRBJ2-6, with a weak D call TRBD2 (5 bases). TRBV23-1 is known as an ORF, though its function is uncertain. Trimming left V 3 bases short and J 1 base short, with 19 bases between. This CDR3 has 19 amino acids. CDR3 DNA: TGCGCCAGCAGTCATCCCTGCGACCGGAGGAGGTCTGGGGCCAACGTCCTGACTTTC. It encodes CASSHPCDRRRSGANVLTF.

The J gene is TRBJ1-1, the V gene TRBV28, with TRBD1 matching 8 bases. Germline assignment: CDR1 MDHEN and CDR2 SYDVKM. The J segment lost 7 bases and the V segment lost 4 bases, leaving 8 bases of the junction unmatched. The CDR3 runs to 14 residues. CDR3 nucleotides: TGTGCCAGCAGTTACACCAGGGGGCGGGTTGAAGCTTTCTTT. Its protein product is CASSYTRGRVEAFF.

The chain recombines TRBV19 with TRBJ1-3; TRBD1 matches at 8 bases. V lost 3 bases and J lost 8; bases outside the gene matches: 9. The length of the CDR3 is 15 residues. Germline-derived CDR1 and CDR2 are LNHDA and SQIVND (reference sequence). CDR3 amino acids: CASSMGTGPGDTIYF. In nucleotides, the CDR3 is TGTGCCAGTAGTATGGGGACAGGCCCCGGAGACACCATATATTTT.

This chain links TRBV7-9 with TRBJ1-1; D possibly corresponds to TRBD1 (6 bases). V shed 7 bases and J shed 0 bases, with 15 bases lying between them. This CDR3 is 15 amino acids long. Germline V gives CDR1 SEHNR, CDR2 FQNEAQ (reference sequence). The CDR3 sequence is CASTNTGSMNTEAFF. CDR3 nucleotides: TGTGCCAGCACCAATACAGGGAGTATGAACACTGAAGCTTTCTTT.

The chain has TRBV7-9 and TRBJ2-1, with TRBD2 matching 7 bases. The CDR3 consists of 15 residues. With V trimmed by 1 base and J by 7 bases, 7 bases remained unmatched. Germline CDR1 is SEHNR and CDR2 is FQNEAQ (reference sequence). CDR3 loop: CASSLVSLGGNEQFF. DNA for the CDR3: TGTGCCAGCAGCTTAGTCTCACTGGGGGGGAATGAGCAGTTCTTC.

This sequence joins TRBV29-1 and TRBJ1-2; 7 nucleotides line up with TRBD1. The trim removed 6 bases at V and 8 bases at J, leaving 9 bases unmatched. This CDR3 has 12 amino acids. CDR1 SQVTM and CDR2 ANQGSEA come from the germline V gene. Here the CDR3 reads CSVDPGQRGYTF. DNA for the CDR3: TGCAGCGTCGACCCGGGACAGAGAGGCTACACCTTC.

V gene TRBV4-1 combines with J gene TRBJ2-7, with 8 positions matching TRBD2. The length of the CDR3 is 15 residues. Germline loops: CDR1 MGHRA, CDR2 YSYEKL. The trim removed 0 bases at V and 5 bases at J, leaving 6 bases unmatched. CDR3 bases: TGCGCCAGCAGCCAAGATTGGACGGGAGGGAACGAGCAGTACTTC. Translating it yields CASSQDWTGGNEQYF.

This clone was seen just once. The chain is built from TRBV6-1 and TRBJ1-5; TRBD1 might be the D (6 bases). This CDR3 contains 16 residues. In germline, CDR1 is MNHNS, CDR2 SASEGT. The germline V and J ends were trimmed by 3 bases and 5 bases, with 17 bases remaining between them. The CDR3 DNA reads as TGTGCCAGCAGTGAGGGATTGACAGGTGGTCATCAGCCCCAGCATTTT. This encodes CASSEGLTGGHQPQHF.

This chain links TRBV10-1 with TRBJ2-1; D possibly corresponds to TRBD2 (5 bases). CDR1 is WNHNN and CDR2 is SYGVQD in the germline V gene (reference sequence). The germline V and J ends were trimmed by 8 bases and 2 bases, with 13 bases remaining between them. The CDR3 sequence is 14 residues long. The CDR3 loop is CASAAAGPYNEQFF. DNA for the CDR3: TGCGCCAGCGCCGCGGCGGGTCCCTACAATGAGCAGTTCTTC.

J is TRBJ2-2 and V is TRBV5-1; possibly TRBD2 for D (6 bases). The CDR3 spans 16 residues. V dropped 0 bases and J dropped 5 bases, with 14 bases sitting between them. CDR1 is SGHRS, CDR2 YFSETQ, per germline. This chain's CDR3 is CASSLDAGSSTGELFF. Here the CDR3 DNA reads TGCGCCAGCAGCTTGGACGCCGGGAGCTCGACCGGGGAGCTGTTTTTT.

This clone was recorded once. The genes are TRBV5-1 and TRBJ2-7; 10 bases line up with TRBD1. The germline V gene encodes CDR1 SGHRS and CDR2 YFSETQ. V shed 3 bases, J shed 2 bases, and the junction held 2 bases outside the gene matches. The CDR3 runs to 14 residues. CDR3 in amino acids: CASSSDRGTYEQYF. In nucleotides, the CDR3 is TGCGCCAGCAGCTCGGACAGGGGGACCTACGAGCAGTACTTC.

The chain uses TRBV7-8 and TRBJ2-1; D uncertain. The germline gives CDR1 SGHVS, CDR2 FQNEAQ. The CDR3 is 15 amino acids. V lost 4 bases, J lost 5 bases, and 15 bases lay in between. The CDR3 is CASSSKIGVHNEQFF. The DNA for the CDR3 is TGTGCCAGCAGCTCAAAGATCGGTGTGCACAATGAGCAGTTCTTC.

This clone is a singleton in its sample. This chain connects TRBV5-5 to TRBJ2-2, with 9 bases identical to TRBD1. V lost 3 bases, J lost 1 base, and 4 bases stayed unmatched. Germline lookup yields CDR1 SGHKS and CDR2 YYEKEE (reference sequence). CDR3 length equals 16 residues. As DNA, the CDR3 is TGTGCCAGCAGCTCCGGGACAGGGTTGAACACCGGGGAGCTGTTTTTT. This sequence encodes CASSSGTGLNTGELFF. The whole variable domain, remainder taken from reference TRBV5-5 and TRBJ2-2, is DAGVTQSPTHLIKTRGQQVTLRCSPISGHKSVSWYQQVLGQGPQFIFQYYEKEERGRGNFPDRFSARQFPNYSSELNVNALLLGDSALYLCASSSGTGLNTGELFFGEGSRLTVL.

The chain combines TRBV6-5 with TRBJ1-4; a possible D gene is TRBD1 (6 bases). The V end lost 5 bases, the J end lost 11 bases, and 15 bases lay between the germline ends. CDR1 is MNHEY and CDR2 is SVGAGI in the germline V gene. CDR3 length: 13 residues. The CDR3 DNA sequence: TGTGCCAGCAGTCCCGGGACACGGGGCAAACTGTTTTTT. The encoded protein is CASSPGTRGKLFF.

The genes are TRBV6-1 and TRBJ2-3; D is uncertain. Trimming removed 7 bases at V and 6 bases at J, with 14 bases between. The CDR3 length is 13 residues. Per the germline V gene, CDR1 is MNHNS and CDR2 is SASEGT. CDR3 amino acids: CASTRQVTDTQYF. The CDR3 coding sequence is TGTGCCAGCACAAGGCAGGTAACCGATACGCAGTATTTT.

This chain uses TRBV28 with TRBJ2-3, with 7 bases matching TRBD1. The V segment lost 8 bases and the J segment 4 bases; nucleotides outside the gene matches: 12. The germline CDR1 and CDR2 sequences are MDHEN and SYDVKM. The CDR3 length is 15 residues. Written as DNA, the CDR3 is TGTGCCAGCGCCGTAGGGGGCGGGTACGCAGATACGCAGTATTTT. This sequence encodes CASAVGGGYADTQYF.

The chain uses TRBV5-1 and TRBJ2-2, with D perhaps TRBD1 (5 bases). Trimming shortened V by 7 bases and J by 1 base, and 8 bases separated the two germline ends. The CDR3 spans 13 residues. CDR1 SGHRS and CDR2 YFSETQ come from the germline V gene. The CDR3: CASYQGNTGELFF. In DNA form, the CDR3 reads TGCGCCAGCTATCAGGGGAACACCGGGGAGCTGTTTTTT.

This clone was observed once. This rearrangement joins TRBV5-1 to TRBJ1-1; 8 nucleotides line up with TRBD1. V dropped 1 base and J dropped 0; count of bases not matched to a gene: 8. The CDR3 covers 17 residues. Germline assignment: CDR1 SGHRS and CDR2 YFSETQ. The CDR3 region has the DNA TGCGCCAGCAGCTTGTACTACAGGGGGGAGATGAACACTGAAGCTTTCTTT. As protein: CASSLYYRGEMNTEAFF.